The T cell receptor beta chain under discussion was sequenced for a study of glioma-infiltrating T cells after dendritic cell vaccination. Across the study: Treatment, given 2003 to 2012, was autologous tumor lysate-pulsed dendritic cell vaccination. Monocyte-derived dendritic cells, cultured less than 8 days with IL-4 and GM-CSF, were pulsed with autologous tumor lysate. Dendritic cell vaccine was injected intradermally three times, biweekly.

Produced via immunoSEQ multiplex PCR; TCRdb's table is partial and in-frame only. The table lists fewer than 70,000 clones, approximately 87% of them singletons, with roughly 8.8% in the top ten. Study results and caveats: Estimated pretreatment TIL content predicted outcome after dendritic cell vaccination.

The time point denotes: after dendritic cell vaccination, including at tumor progression/relapse. On this clone itself: What it recognizes is unknown.

This specimen was blood, taken after dendritic cell vaccination. This sequence was found in a human donor with glioblastoma.

CDR3 loop: CASSVSPQGVGNTIYF. The CDR3 DNA reads as TGTGCCAGCAGCGTATCCCCACAGGGGGTCGGAAACACCATATATTTT. V usage is TRBV9 and J usage is TRBJ1-3; 8 bases fit TRBD1. Germline assignment: CDR1 SGDLS and CDR2 YYNGEE. The CDR3 contains 16 residues. With 1 base clipped from V and 4 bases from J, the junction kept 7 bases outside the gene matches.